Presented here are 21 T cell receptor beta chains from one specimen sequenced in a study of naive and memory T cell subsets. Notes on the study in general: Naive repertoires, especially CD8, held a few larger clonotypes, possibly memory cells re-expressing CD45RA.

An equimolar mix of two oligonucleotides served as the beta constant-region primer for TRBC1 and TRBC2. Four rounds of PCR amplified the ligated cDNA using nested alpha and beta constant-region primers plus SP2. TCRdb reanalysed the UMI-ligation and nested PCR reads using MiXCR and keeps one entry per CDR3 protein. The profile shows more than 95,000 distinct CDR3 sequences, around 15% of them singletons. The antigens these receptors bind are not known. Sequencing was done on a sample of naive CD8+ T cells from blood. The receptor source for this set is a human donor in good health.

This chain joins TRBV20-1 and TRBJ1-3, with a possible D match to TRBD1 (5 bases). Trimming took off 0 bases at V and 4 bases at J, with 10 bases between the two ends. Germline CDR1 and CDR2: DFQATT and SNEGSKA (reference sequence). The CDR3 spans 14 residues. CDR3 in amino acids: CSARDTGVGNTIYF. CDR3 nucleotide sequence: TGCAGTGCTAGAGATACGGGGGTCGGAAACACCATATATTTT.

The V and J genes are TRBV2 and TRBJ2-7, with D possibly called TRBD1 or TRBD2 (6 bases each). Trimming pared 8 bases from V and 2 bases from J, leaving 13 bases between. CDR1 SNHLY and CDR2 FYNNEI come from the germline V gene. This CDR3 is 13 amino acids long. The CDR3 DNA is TGTGCCAGCGGGGGGCTCGAAACCTACGAGCAGTACTTC. Its translation is CASGGLETYEQYF.

The chain has TRBV29-1 and TRBJ2-7; D tentatively reads TRBD1 or TRBD2 (5 bases each). The CDR3 runs to 14 residues. Trimming cost V 4 bases and J 3 bases, with 16 bases left between them. Germline CDR1 and CDR2: SQVTM and ANQGSEA. In nucleotides, the CDR3 is TGCAGCGTTGTGATAGGTGGGACCCTCTACGAGCAGTACTTC. Its translation: CSVVIGGTLYEQYF.

This clonotype was seen many times. The V and J genes are TRBV5-4 and TRBJ1-4; D is possibly TRBD1 (5 bases). V was shortened by 4 bases and J by 5 bases, with 12 bases between the two germline ends. The germline gives CDR1 SGHNT, CDR2 YYREEE (reference sequence). This CDR3 spans 14 amino acids. The CDR3 bases are TGTGCCAGCAGCGGGGAGGGGTTAAATGAAAAACTGTTTTTT. Encoded protein: CASSGEGLNEKLFF.

This clonotype was picked up a small number of times. The chain employs TRBV12-5 and TRBJ1-1; possibly TRBD1 for D (6 bases). From germline, CDR1 is LGHNT and CDR2 FRNRAP. This CDR3 is built from 16 residues. Trimming took 1 base from V and 4 from J, leaving 16 bases between them. As DNA, the CDR3 is TGTGCTAGTGGTTTGGGATCACAGGGCCTAATCACTGAAGCTTTCTTT. It specifies CASGLGSQGLITEAFF.

This chain uses TRBV19 with TRBJ1-1, with D unresolved. Trimming removed 0 bases at V and 2 bases at J, with 10 bases between. CDR1 is LNHDA and CDR2 is SQIVND in the germline V gene (reference sequence). CDR3 size: 15 residues. CDR3 amino acids: CASSIDQKQNTEAFF. The CDR3 coding sequence is TGTGCCAGTAGTATAGATCAGAAACAAAACACTGAAGCTTTCTTT. Together with reference TRBV19 and TRBJ1-1, the CDR3 gives the full variable domain: DGGITQSPKYLFRKEGQNVTLSCEQNLNHDAMYWYRQDPGQGLRLIYYSQIVNDFQKGDIAEGYSVSREKKESFPLTVTSAQKNPTAFYLCASSIDQKQNTEAFFGQGTRLTVV.

The chain joins TRBV11-2 to TRBJ1-2, with D maybe TRBD1 (6 bases). Per germline, CDR1 SGHAT and CDR2 FQNNGV. The CDR3 consists of 14 residues. Trimming pared 0 bases from V and 4 bases from J, leaving 9 bases between. DNA of the CDR3: TGTGCCAGCAGCTTAGAGACAGGTGCCTATGGCTACACCTTC. Residues: CASSLETGAYGYTF.

This clonotype was observed a few times. The chain couples TRBV12-3 or TRBV12-4 to TRBJ1-5; weak D call: TRBD1 (5 bases). This CDR3 comprises 15 residues. The germline V and J ends were trimmed by 2 bases and 5 bases, with 13 bases remaining between them. The CDR3 coding sequence is TGTGCCAGCAGTTTATCGGGACGGGGAGATCAGCCCCAGCATTTT. This sequence encodes CASSLSGRGDQPQHF.

This clonotype was recorded only once. The V and J genes are TRBV7-9 and TRBJ2-5, with TRBD2 matching over 13 bases. Germline V gene lookup returns CDR1 SEHNR and CDR2 FQNEAQ (reference sequence). The CDR3 covers 16 residues. V lost 5 bases to trimming and J lost 3 bases; unmatched junction nucleotides: 6. The chain's CDR3 is CASSPRTSGRKETQYF. The CDR3 DNA is TGTGCCAGCAGCCCCAGGACTAGCGGGAGAAAAGAGACCCAGTACTTC.

The sample holds a few counts of this clonotype. This sequence joins TRBV7-8 and TRBJ2-3, with 8 bases aligning to TRBD2. The CDR3 is 17 amino acids. J gave up 3 bases and V 4 bases, and 12 bases lay outside the gene matches. From germline, CDR1 is SGHVS and CDR2 FQNEAQ. CDR3 residues: CASSSQLAEPGTDTQYF. CDR3 DNA: TGTGCCAGCAGCTCGCAACTAGCGGAGCCCGGGACAGATACGCAGTATTTT. The complete variable domain, with remaining parts taken from reference TRBV7-8 and TRBJ2-3, reads GAGVSQSPRYKVAKRGQDVALRCDPISGHVSLFWYQQALGQGPEFLTYFQNEAQLDKSGLPSDRFFAERPEGSVSTLKIQRTQQEDSAVYLCASSSQLAEPGTDTQYFGPGTRLTVL.

The chain has TRBV6-2 or TRBV6-3 and TRBJ2-7; 8 positions match TRBD2. Trimming at V came to 0 bases and at J to 3 bases, leaving 10 bases not matched to a gene. The CDR3 is 17 amino acids. CDR1 is MNHEY, CDR2 SVGEGT, per germline. CDR3 residues: CASSYSRLATGSYEQYF. The CDR3, as DNA: TGTGCCAGCAGTTACTCTAGACTAGCGACCGGAAGCTACGAGCAGTACTTC.

There are a few counts of this clonotype. V and J are TRBV7-9 and TRBJ2-7, with 7 bases matching TRBD2. Germline-derived CDR1 and CDR2 are SEHNR and FQNEAQ (reference sequence). This CDR3 comprises 14 residues. V shed 2 bases and J 7 bases; nucleotides not matched to a gene: 8. The CDR3 loop is CASSLPGGPEEQYF. The CDR3 DNA follows: TGTGCCAGCAGCTTACCGGGAGGACCGGAGGAGCAGTACTTC.

As DNA, the CDR3 is TGCAGTGCTCCTCGAAAGACTAGCGGGAGGGTTCTTTTGGTTGAGCAGTTCTTC. This sequence encodes CSAPRKTSGRVLLVEQFF. The V call is TRBV20-1, the J call TRBJ2-1; 14 bases align to TRBD2. This CDR3 comprises 18 residues. The V and J ends lost 5 bases and 9 bases, in that order; junction bases with no gene match: 18. Germline-derived CDR1 and CDR2 are DFQATT and SNEGSKA (reference sequence).

This clonotype has just a few counts. This chain connects TRBV12-3 or TRBV12-4 to TRBJ2-7, with D possibly called TRBD1 or TRBD2 (6 bases each). Trimming left V 1 base short and J 5 bases short, with 12 bases between. The CDR3 is 14 amino acids. Written as DNA, the CDR3 is TGTGCCAGCAGTTTAGATTTTGGGGGGCACGAGCAGTACTTC. Translation gives CASSLDFGGHEQYF.

This clonotype was picked up many times. V usage is TRBV7-2 and J usage is TRBJ2-3; 11 bases fit TRBD2. Germline CDR1 and CDR2: SGHTA and FQGNSA. This CDR3 has 18 amino acids. The V gene end was trimmed by 0 bases and the J gene end by 3 bases; junction bases not matched to a gene: 8. Here the CDR3 reads CASSLAPRPSGGTDTQYF. The DNA of the CDR3 is TGTGCCAGCAGCTTAGCGCCTCGGCCTAGCGGGGGGACAGATACGCAGTATTTT.

The V and J genes are TRBV5-1 and TRBJ2-5; D gene uncertain. V gave up 1 base and J gave up 5 bases, with 3 bases separating them. CDR3 length: 11 amino acids. Germline CDR1 and CDR2: SGHRS and YFSETQ. This CDR3 reads CASSLKETQYF. CDR3 in DNA: TGCGCCAGCAGCTTGAAGGAGACCCAGTACTTC.

This clonotype was counted only a few times. The rearrangement uses TRBV7-9 and TRBJ2-7; D uncertain. V gave up 1 base and J gave up 0 bases, with 7 bases separating them. This CDR3 has 14 residues. Germline values: CDR1 SEHNR, CDR2 FQNEAQ (reference sequence). CDR3 loop: CASSLVLASYEQYF. CDR3 DNA: TGTGCCAGCAGCTTAGTCCTCGCCTCCTACGAGCAGTACTTC.

The genes are TRBV11-1 and TRBJ2-2; D unclear. V gave up 1 base and J gave up 6 bases, with 9 bases separating them. This CDR3 region has 14 residues. Looked up from germline, CDR1 is SGHAT and CDR2 is FQDESV (reference sequence). CDR3 sequence reads: CASSLVKRPGELFF. The CDR3 nucleotides are TGTGCCAGCAGCTTAGTAAAACGGCCCGGGGAGCTGTTTTTT. The full variable domain, its missing parts supplied by reference TRBV11-1 and TRBJ2-2, is EAEVAQSPRYKITEKSQAVAFWCDPISGHATLYWYRQILGQGPELLVQFQDESVVDDSQLPKDRFSAERLKGVDSTLKIQPAELGDSAMYLCASSLVKRPGELFFGEGSRLTVL.

This clonotype was detected only a few times. This chain links TRBV14 with TRBJ2-1; no clear D gene. The CDR3 contains 12 residues. The germline gives CDR1 SGHDN, CDR2 FVKESK. Trimming stripped 5 bases from V and 5 bases from J, with 7 bases between. CDR3 protein: CASSGWNNEQFF. CDR3 in DNA: TGTGCCAGCAGCGGTTGGAACAATGAGCAGTTCTTC.

This clonotype occurred many times. The chain joins TRBV2 to TRBJ1-2; D is unclear. V shed 2 bases and J shed 6 bases, with 1 base lying between them. Germline V CDR1 and CDR2: SNHLY, FYNNEI. This CDR3 comprises 10 residues. The CDR3 DNA is TGTGCCAGCAGTGAAAATGGCTACACCTTC. Its translation is CASSENGYTF. The variable domain in full, with the rest retrieved from reference TRBV2 and TRBJ1-2, is EPEVTQTPSHQVTQMGQEVILRCVPISNHLYFYWYRQILGQKVEFLVSFYNNEISEKSEIFDDQFSVERPDGSNFTLKIRSTKLEDSAMYFCASSENGYTFGSGTRLTVV.

J is TRBJ2-7 and V is TRBV7-9; D remains unclear. CDR3 length: 13 residues. V lost 1 base and J lost 3, with 7 bases in between. From germline, CDR1 is SEHNR and CDR2 FQNEAQ (reference sequence). The CDR3 sequence is CASSLVVNYEQYF. CDR3 nucleotides: TGTGCCAGCAGCTTAGTTGTTAACTACGAGCAGTACTTC.